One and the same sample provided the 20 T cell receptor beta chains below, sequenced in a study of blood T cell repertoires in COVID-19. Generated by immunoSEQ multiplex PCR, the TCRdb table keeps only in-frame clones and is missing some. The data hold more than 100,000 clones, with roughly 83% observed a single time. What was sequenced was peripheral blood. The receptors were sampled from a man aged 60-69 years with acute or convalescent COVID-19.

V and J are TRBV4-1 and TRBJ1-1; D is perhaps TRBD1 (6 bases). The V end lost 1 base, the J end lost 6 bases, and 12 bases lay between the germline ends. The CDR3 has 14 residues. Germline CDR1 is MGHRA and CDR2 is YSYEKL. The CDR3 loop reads CASSQAPQGSEAFF. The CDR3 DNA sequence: TGCGCCAGCAGCCAAGCTCCTCAGGGGTCTGAAGCTTTCTTT.

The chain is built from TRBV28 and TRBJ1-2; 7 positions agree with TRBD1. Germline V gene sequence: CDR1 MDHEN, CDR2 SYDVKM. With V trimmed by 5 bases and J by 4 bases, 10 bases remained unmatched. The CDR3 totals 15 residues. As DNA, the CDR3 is TGTGCCAGCAGTCCCTTGGGGACAGAGGCCTATGGCTACACCTTC. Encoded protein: CASSPLGTEAYGYTF.

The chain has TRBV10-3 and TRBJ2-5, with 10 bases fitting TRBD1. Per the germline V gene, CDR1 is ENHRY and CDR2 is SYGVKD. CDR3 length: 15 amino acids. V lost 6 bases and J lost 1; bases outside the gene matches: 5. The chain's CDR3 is CAISRDRGLQETQYF. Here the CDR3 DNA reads TGTGCCATCAGCCGGGACAGGGGCCTCCAAGAGACCCAGTACTTC.

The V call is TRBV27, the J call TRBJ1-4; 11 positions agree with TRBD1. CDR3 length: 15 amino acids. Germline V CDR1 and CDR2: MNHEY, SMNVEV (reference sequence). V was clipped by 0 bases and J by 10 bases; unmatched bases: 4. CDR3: CASSLSPGTGGKLFF. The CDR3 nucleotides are TGTGCCAGCAGTTTATCCCCGGGGACAGGGGGAAAACTGTTTTTT. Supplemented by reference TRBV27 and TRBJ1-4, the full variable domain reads EAQVTQNPRYLITVTGKKLTVTCSQNMNHEYMSWYRQDPGLGLRQIYYSMNVEVTDKGDVPEGYKVSRKEKRNFPLILESPSPNQTSLYFCASSLSPGTGGKLFFGSGTQLSVL.

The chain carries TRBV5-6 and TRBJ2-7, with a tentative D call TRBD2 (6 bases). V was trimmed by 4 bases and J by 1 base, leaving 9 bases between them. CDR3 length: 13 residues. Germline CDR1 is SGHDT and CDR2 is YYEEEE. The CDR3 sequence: CASSRDWSYEQYF. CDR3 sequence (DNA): TGTGCCAGCAGCCGGGACTGGTCCTACGAGCAGTACTTC. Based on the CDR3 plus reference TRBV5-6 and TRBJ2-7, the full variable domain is DAGVTQSPTHLIKTRGQQVTLRCSPKSGHDTVSWYQQALGQGPQFIFQYYEEEERQRGNFPDRFSGHQFPNYSSELNVNALLLGDSALYLCASSRDWSYEQYFGPGTRLTVT.

CDR3 DNA: TGTGCCAGCAGCAAAGATCGGGTGAGGGACAGATTAAACTATGGCTACACCTTC. Amino acid sequence: CASSKDRVRDRLNYGYTF. V usage is TRBV21-1 and J usage is TRBJ1-2; the table names TRBD1, a call not compared with the DNA. TRBV21-1 is termed a pseudogene. The CDR3 covers 18 residues.

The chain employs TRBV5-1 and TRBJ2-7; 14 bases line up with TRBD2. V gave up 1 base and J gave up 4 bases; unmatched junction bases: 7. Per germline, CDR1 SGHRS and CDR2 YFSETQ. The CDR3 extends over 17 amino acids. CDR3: CASSLQGLAGVGYEQYF. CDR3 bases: TGCGCCAGCAGCTTGCAGGGACTAGCGGGAGTAGGATACGAGCAGTACTTC.

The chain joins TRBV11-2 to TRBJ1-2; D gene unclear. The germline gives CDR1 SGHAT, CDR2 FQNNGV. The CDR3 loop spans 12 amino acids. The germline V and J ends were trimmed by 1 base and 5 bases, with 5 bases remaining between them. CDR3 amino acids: CASSLGEYGYTF. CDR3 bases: TGTGCCAGCAGCTTAGGGGAGTATGGCTACACCTTC.

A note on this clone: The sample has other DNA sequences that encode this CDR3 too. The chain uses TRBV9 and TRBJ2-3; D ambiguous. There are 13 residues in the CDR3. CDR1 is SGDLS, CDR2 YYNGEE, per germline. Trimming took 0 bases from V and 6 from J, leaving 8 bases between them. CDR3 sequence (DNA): TGTGCCAGCAGCGTAGGAACTCCTGATACGCAGTATTTT. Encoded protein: CASSVGTPDTQYF.

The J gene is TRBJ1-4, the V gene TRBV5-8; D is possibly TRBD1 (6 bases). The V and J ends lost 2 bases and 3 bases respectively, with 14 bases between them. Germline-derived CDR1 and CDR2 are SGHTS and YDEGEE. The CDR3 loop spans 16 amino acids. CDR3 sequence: CASSFNRVAANEKLFF. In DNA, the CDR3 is TGTGCCAGCAGCTTTAACAGGGTGGCAGCTAATGAAAAACTGTTTTTT. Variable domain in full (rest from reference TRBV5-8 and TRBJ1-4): EAGVTQSPTHLIKTRGQQATLRCSPISGHTSVYWYQQALGLGLQFLLWYDEGEERNRGNFPPRFSGRQFPNYSSELNVNALELEDSALYLCASSFNRVAANEKLFFGSGTQLSVL.

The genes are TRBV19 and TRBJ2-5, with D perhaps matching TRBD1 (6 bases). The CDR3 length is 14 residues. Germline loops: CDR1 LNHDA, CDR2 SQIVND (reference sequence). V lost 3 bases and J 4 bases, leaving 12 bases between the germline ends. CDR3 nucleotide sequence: TGTGCCAGTAGTATGACCGGACAGCTAGAGACCCAGTACTTC. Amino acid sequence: CASSMTGQLETQYF.

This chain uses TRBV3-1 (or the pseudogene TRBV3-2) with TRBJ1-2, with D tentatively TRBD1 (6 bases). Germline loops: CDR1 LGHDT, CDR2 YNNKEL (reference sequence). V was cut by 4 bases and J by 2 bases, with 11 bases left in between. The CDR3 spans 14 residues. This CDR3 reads CASSPSGENYGYTF. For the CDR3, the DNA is TGTGCCAGCAGCCCTTCAGGGGAGAACTATGGCTACACCTTC.

CDR3 DNA sequence: TGTGCCAGCAGCGGGGGGCAAACCTACGAGCAGTACTTC. Its translation is CASSGGQTYEQYF. The genes are TRBV9 and TRBJ2-7, with D perhaps matching TRBD1 (6 bases). The CDR3 contains 13 residues. Germline V CDR1 and CDR2: SGDLS, YYNGEE. V was clipped by 3 bases and J by 2 bases, with 9 bases between them.

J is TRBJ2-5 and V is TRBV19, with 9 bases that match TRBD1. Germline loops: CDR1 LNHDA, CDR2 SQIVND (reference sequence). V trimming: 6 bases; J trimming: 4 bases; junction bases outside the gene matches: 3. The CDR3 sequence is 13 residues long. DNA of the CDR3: TGTGCCAGTAGAGACAGGGGGGGAGAGACCCAGTACTTC. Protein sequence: CASRDRGGETQYF. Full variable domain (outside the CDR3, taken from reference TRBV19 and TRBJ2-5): DGGITQSPKYLFRKEGQNVTLSCEQNLNHDAMYWYRQDPGQGLRLIYYSQIVNDFQKGDIAEGYSVSREKKESFPLTVTSAQKNPTAFYLCASRDRGGETQYFGPGTRLLVL.

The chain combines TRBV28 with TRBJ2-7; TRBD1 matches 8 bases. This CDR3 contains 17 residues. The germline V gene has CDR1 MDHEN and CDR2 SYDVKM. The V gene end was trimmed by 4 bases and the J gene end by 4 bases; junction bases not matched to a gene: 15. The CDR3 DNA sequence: TGTGCCAGCAGTTCCCCCAGTTCCGGGACAGGTTGGTACGAGCAGTACTTC. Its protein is CASSSPSSGTGWYEQYF.

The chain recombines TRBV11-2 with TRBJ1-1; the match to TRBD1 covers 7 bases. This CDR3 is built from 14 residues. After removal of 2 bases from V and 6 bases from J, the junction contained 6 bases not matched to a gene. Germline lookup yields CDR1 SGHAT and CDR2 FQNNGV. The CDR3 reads CASSLQGGAPEAFF. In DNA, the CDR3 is TGTGCCAGCAGCTTACAGGGGGGAGCCCCTGAAGCTTTCTTT.

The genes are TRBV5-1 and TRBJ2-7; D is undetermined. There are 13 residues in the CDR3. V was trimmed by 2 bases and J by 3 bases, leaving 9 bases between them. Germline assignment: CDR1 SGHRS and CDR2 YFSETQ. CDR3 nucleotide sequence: TGCGCCAGCAGCTTCTCGACAAGCTACGAGCAGTACTTC. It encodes CASSFSTSYEQYF.

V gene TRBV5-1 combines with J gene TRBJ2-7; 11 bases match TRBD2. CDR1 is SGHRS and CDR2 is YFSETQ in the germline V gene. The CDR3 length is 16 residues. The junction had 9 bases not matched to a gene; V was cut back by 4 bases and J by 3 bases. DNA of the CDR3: TGCGCCAGCAGCCCCGCGCCACTAGCGGGAGTCTACGAGCAGTACTTC. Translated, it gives CASSPAPLAGVYEQYF. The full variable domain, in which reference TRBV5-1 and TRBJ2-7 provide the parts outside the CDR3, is KAGVTQTPRYLIKTRGQQVTLSCSPISGHRSVSWYQQTPGQGLQFLFEYFSETQRNKGNFPGRFSGRQFSNSRSEMNVSTLELGDSALYLCASSPAPLAGVYEQYFGPGTRLTVT.

CDR3 residues: CASSEDSYQPQHF. CDR3 nucleotide sequence: TGTGCCAGCAGCGAGGACAGCTATCAGCCCCAGCATTTT. V and J are TRBV9 and TRBJ1-5; TRBD1 is a possible D gene (6 bases). In germline, CDR1 is SGDLS, CDR2 YYNGEE. The CDR3 has 13 amino acids. The V gene lost 3 bases and the J gene lost 5 bases, with 9 bases spanning the gap.

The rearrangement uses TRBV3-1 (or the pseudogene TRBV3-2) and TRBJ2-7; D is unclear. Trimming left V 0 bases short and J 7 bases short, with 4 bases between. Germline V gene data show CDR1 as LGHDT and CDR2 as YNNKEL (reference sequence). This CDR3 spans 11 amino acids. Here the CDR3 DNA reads TGTGCCAGCAGCCAAGAGTATGAGCAGTACTTC. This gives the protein CASSQEYEQYF.